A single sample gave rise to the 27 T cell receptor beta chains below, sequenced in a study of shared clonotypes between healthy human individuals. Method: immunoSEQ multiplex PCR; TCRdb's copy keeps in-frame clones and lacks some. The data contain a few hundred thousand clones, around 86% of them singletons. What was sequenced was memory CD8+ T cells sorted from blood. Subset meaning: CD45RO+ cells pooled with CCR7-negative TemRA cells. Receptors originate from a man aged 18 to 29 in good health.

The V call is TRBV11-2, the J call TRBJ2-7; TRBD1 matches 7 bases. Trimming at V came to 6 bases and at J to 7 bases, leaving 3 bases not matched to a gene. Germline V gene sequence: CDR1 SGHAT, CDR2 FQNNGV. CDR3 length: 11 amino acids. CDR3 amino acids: CASRRQGEQYF. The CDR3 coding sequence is TGTGCCAGCAGGCGACAGGGTGAGCAGTACTTC.

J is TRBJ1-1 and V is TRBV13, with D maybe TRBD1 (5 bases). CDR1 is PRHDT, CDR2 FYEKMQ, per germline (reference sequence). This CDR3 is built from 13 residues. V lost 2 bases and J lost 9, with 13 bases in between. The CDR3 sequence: CASSLLEGIQAFF. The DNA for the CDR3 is TGTGCCAGCAGCTTACTGGAGGGGATCCAAGCTTTCTTT.

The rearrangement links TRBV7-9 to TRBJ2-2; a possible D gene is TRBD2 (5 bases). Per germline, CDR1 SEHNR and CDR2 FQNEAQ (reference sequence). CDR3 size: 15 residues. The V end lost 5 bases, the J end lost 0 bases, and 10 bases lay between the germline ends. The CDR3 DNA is TGTGCCAGCAGCCCGAGGGTACCGAACACCGGGGAGCTGTTTTTT. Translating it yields CASSPRVPNTGELFF.

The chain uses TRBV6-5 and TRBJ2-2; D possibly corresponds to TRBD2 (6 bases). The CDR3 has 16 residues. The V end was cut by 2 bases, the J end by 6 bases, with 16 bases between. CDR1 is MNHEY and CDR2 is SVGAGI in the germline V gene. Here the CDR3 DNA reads TGTGCCAGCAGTTACATGCTTCCAGGGACTCCCGGGGAGCTGTTTTTT. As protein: CASSYMLPGTPGELFF.

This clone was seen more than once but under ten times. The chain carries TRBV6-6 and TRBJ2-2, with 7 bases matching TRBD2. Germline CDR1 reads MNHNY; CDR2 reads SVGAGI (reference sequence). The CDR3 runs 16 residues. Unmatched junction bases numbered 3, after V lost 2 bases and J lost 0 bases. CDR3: CASSYLAVPNTGELFF. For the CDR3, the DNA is TGTGCCAGCAGTTACCTAGCGGTACCGAACACCGGGGAGCTGTTTTTT.

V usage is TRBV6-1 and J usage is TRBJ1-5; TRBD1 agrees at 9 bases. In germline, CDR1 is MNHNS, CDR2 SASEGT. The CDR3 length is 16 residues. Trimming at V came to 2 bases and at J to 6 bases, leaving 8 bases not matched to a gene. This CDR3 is CASSERPGTGLQPQHF. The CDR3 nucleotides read TGTGCCAGCAGTGAAAGGCCCGGGACAGGGCTTCAGCCCCAGCATTTT.

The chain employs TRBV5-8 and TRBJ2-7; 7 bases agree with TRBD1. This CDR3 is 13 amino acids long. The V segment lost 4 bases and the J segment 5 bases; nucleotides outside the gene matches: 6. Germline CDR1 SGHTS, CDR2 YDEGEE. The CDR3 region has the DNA TGTGCCAGCAGCGTTACAGGGGCACACGAGCAGTACTTC. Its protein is CASSVTGAHEQYF.

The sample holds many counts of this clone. The CDR3 loop is CASRPGRGMNTEAFF. CDR3 nucleotide sequence: TGTGCCAGCAGGCCAGGAAGGGGAATGAACACTGAAGCTTTCTTT. The rearrangement joins TRBV6-1 to TRBJ1-1, with D possibly TRBD1 on 5 matching bases. V was clipped by 6 bases and J by 0 bases, with 14 bases between them. Germline V lookup: CDR1 MNHNS, CDR2 SASEGT. There are 15 residues in the CDR3.

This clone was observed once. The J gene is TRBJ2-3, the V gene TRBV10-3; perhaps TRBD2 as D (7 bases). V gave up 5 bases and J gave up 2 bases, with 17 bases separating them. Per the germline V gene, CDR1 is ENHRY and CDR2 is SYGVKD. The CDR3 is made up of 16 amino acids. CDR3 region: CAISKGEGGPTDTQYF. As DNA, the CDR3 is TGTGCCATCAGTAAGGGCGAGGGGGGGCCCACAGATACGCAGTATTTT.

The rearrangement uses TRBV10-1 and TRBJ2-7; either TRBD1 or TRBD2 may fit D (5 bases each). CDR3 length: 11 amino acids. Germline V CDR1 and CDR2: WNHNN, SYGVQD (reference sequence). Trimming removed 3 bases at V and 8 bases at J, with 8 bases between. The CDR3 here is CASSDQGQQYF. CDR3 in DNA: TGCGCCAGCAGTGACCAGGGACAGCAGTACTTC.

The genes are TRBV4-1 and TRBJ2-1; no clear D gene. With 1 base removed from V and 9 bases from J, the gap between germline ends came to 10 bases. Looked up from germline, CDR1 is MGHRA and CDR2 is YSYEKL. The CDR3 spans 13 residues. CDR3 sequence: CASSQGPYAEQFF. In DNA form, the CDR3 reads TGCGCCAGCAGCCAAGGTCCCTATGCTGAGCAGTTCTTC.

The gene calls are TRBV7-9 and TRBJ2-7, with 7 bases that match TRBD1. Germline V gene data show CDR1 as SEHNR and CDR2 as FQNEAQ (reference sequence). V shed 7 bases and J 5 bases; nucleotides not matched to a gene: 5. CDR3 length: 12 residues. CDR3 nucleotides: TGTGCCAGCACCAGCGACAGGGACGAGCAGTACTTC. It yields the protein CASTSDRDEQYF.

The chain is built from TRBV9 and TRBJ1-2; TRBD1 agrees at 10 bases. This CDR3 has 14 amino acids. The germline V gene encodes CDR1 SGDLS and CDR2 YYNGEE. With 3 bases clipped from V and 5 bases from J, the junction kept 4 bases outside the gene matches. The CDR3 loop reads CASSGGTGDYGYTF. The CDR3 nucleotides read TGTGCCAGCAGCGGCGGGACAGGGGATTATGGCTACACCTTC.

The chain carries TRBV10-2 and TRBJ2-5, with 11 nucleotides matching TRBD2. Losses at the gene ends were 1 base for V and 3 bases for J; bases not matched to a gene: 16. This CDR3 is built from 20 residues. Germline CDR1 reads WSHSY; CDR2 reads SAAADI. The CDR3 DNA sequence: TGCGCCAGCAGTGAGTGGGGGGGAGCGGTAGCGGGAGGGAAGGAAGAGACCCAGTACTTC. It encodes CASSEWGGAVAGGKEETQYF.

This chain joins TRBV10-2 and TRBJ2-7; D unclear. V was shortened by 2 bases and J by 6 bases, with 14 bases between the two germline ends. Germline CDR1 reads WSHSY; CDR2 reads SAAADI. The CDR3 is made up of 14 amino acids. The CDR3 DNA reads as TGCGCCAGCAGTGAGCCACCAAGGCAGAGCGAGCAGTACTTC. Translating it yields CASSEPPRQSEQYF.

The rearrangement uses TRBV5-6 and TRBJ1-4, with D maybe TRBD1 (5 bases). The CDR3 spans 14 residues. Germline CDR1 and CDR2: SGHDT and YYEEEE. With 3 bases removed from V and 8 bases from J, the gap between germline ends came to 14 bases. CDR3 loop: CASSSGTGLEKLFF. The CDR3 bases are TGTGCCAGCAGCTCCGGGACCGGTTTGGAAAAACTGTTTTTT.

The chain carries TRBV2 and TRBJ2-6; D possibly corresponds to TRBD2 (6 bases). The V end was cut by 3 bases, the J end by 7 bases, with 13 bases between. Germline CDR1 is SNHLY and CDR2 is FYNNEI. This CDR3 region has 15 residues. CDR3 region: CASSDGGMGANVLTF. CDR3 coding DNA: TGTGCCAGCAGTGACGGGGGAATGGGAGCCAACGTCCTGACTTTC.

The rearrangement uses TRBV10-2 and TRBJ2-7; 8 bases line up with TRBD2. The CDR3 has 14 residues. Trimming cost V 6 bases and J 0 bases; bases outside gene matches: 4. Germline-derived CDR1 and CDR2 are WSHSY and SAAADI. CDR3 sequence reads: CASRGAGASYEQYF. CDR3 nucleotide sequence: TGCGCCAGCAGAGGAGCGGGAGCCTCCTACGAGCAGTACTTC.

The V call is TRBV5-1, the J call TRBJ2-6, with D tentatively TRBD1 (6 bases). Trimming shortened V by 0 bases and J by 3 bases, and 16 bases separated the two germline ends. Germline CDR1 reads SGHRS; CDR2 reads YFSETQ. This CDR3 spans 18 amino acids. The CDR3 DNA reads TGCGCCAGCAGCTTGGGCCCAGGGGCTTTGTATGGGGCCAACGTCCTGACTTTC. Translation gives CASSLGPGALYGANVLTF.

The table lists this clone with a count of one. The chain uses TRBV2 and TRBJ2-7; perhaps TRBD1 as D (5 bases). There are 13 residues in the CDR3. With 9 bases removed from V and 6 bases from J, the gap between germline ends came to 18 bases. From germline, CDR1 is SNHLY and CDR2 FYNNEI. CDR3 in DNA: TGTGCCAGTTCCCGGGCAGGGATGACCGAGCAGTACTTC. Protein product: CASSRAGMTEQYF.

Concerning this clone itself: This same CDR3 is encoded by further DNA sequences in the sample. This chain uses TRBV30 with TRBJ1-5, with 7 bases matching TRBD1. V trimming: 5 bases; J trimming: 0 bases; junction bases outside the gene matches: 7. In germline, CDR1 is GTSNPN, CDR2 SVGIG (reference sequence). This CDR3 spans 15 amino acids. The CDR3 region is CAWGTENYSNQPQHF. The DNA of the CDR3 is TGTGCCTGGGGGACAGAGAATTATAGCAATCAGCCCCAGCATTTT.

CDR3 sequence reads: CASSLHGTSGYYEQYF. The CDR3 DNA sequence: TGTGCCAGCAGCTTACACGGGACTAGCGGTTACTACGAGCAGTACTTC. The V and J genes are TRBV7-2 and TRBJ2-7; the match to TRBD2 covers 11 bases. Trimming at V came to 2 bases and at J to 3 bases, leaving 6 bases not matched to a gene. Germline loops: CDR1 SGHTA, CDR2 FQGNSA. This CDR3 comprises 16 residues.

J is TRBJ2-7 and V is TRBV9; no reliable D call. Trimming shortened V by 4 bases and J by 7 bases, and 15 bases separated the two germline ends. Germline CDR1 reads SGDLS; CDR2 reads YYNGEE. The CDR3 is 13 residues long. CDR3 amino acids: CASSSTPPREQYF. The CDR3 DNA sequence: TGTGCCAGCAGCTCTACCCCCCCTCGAGAGCAGTACTTC.

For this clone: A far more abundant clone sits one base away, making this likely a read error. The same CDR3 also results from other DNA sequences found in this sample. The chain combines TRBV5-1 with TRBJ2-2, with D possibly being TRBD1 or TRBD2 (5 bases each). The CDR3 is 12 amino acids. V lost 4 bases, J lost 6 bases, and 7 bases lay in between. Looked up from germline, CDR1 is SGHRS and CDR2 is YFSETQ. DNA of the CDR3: TGCGCCAGCAGCCTGGGGGCCGGGGAGCTGTTTTTT. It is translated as CASSLGAGELFF.

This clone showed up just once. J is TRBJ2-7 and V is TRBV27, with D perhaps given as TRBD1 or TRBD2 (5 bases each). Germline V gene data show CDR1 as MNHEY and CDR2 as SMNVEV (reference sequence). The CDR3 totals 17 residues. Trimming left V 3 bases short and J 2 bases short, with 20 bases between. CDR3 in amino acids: CASSFPPGAGQTYEQYF. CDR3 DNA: TGTGCCAGCAGTTTCCCGCCCGGGGCAGGGCAGACCTACGAGCAGTACTTC.

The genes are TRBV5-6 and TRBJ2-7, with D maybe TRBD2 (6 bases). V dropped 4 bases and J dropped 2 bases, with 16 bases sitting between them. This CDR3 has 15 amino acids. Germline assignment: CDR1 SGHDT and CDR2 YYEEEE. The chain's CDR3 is CASSTRGRGAYEQYF. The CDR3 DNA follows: TGTGCCAGCAGCACCCGGGGGAGAGGGGCCTACGAGCAGTACTTC.

DNA for the CDR3: TGTGCCAGCAGCTTCCCAGGGGGCACCGGGGAGCTGTTTTTT. This codes for CASSFPGGTGELFF. This sequence joins TRBV4-2 and TRBJ2-2, with 7 bases identical to TRBD1. This CDR3 comprises 14 residues. CDR1 is LGHNA and CDR2 is YNFKEQ in the germline V gene. Losses at the gene ends were 5 bases for V and 4 bases for J; bases not matched to a gene: 4.